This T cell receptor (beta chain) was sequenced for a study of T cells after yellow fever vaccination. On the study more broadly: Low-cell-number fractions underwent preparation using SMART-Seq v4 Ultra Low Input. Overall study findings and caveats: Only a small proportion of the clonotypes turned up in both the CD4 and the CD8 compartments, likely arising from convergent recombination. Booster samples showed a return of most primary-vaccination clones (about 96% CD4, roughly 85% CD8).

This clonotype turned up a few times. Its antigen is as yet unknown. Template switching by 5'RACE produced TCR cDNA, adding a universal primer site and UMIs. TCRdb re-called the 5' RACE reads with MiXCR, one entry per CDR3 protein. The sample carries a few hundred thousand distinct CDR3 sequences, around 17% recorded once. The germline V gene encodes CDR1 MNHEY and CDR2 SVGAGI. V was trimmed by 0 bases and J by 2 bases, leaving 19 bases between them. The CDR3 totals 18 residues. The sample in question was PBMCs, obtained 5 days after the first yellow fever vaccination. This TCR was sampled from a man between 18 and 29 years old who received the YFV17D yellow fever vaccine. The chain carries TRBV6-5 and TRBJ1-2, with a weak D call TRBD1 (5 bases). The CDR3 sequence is CASSYSQLLGLRNYGYTF. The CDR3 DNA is TGTGCCAGCAGTTACTCTCAGTTGTTGGGACTCCGAAACTATGGCTACACCTTC.